The clone carrying this T cell receptor beta chain appeared many times. The CDR3 has 13 residues. V was pared by 4 bases and J by 2 bases, with 2 bases of the junction left unmatched. Germline assignment: CDR1 SQVTM and CDR2 ANQGSEA. Each CDR3 protein is one row after TCRdb ran MiXCR on the 5' RACE reads. Seen here are about 50,000 distinct CDR3 sequences, 7.5% to 8% observed once, and the top ten hold less than 15%. This entry is derived from a study of spatial heterogeneity in lung cancer. Looking at the study overall: Sequence detection consistently recorded a greater number of beta-chain than alpha-chain sequences.

Time point denoted: sample taken at primary tumor resection. Tumor, nontumor lung or frozen PBMC supplied whole RNA that was sequenced unsorted. The donor population consisted of approximately 68 patients with untreated, early-stage non-small cell lung cancer. Sample: PBMCs, taken at surgery. The chain joins TRBV29-1 to TRBJ1-5; 7 positions match TRBD1. This receptor was taken from a female donor with early-stage non-small cell lung cancer. Written as DNA, the CDR3 is TGCAGCGTTGGGGGGACAGGCAATCAGCCCCAGCATTTT. Residues: CSVGGTGNQPQHF.